The 29 T cell receptor beta chains below were found in one sample sequenced in a study of Graves' ophthalmopathy and Graves' hyperthyroidism (dated by TCRdb to the late 2010s). Sequencing relied on an Illumina HiSeq 2000. For repertoire sequencing, TCR beta CDR3 regions were amplified from RNA transcripts. The first round was an RT-PCR using HTBI primers with the Qiagen OneStep RT-PCR kit, and this first round was followed by a second-round multiplex PCR, then size selection and purification. The public reads were run again by TCRdb, first through fastp at Q25 and then through MiXCR, and only productive beta chains were kept. Identical CDR3 protein sequences are pooled into one entry, listed with their most common genes and DNA. This sample has over a million distinct CDR3 sequences in its table, and about 40% of those were observed once. The ten largest clones capture around 10% of the sample. The sequencing input was peripheral blood or thyroid tissue (not recorded which). These receptors came from an adult man with Graves' hyperthyroidism.

This clonotype was seen a few times. The rearrangement links TRBV29-1 to TRBJ1-5; D not certain. Germline-derived CDR1 and CDR2 are SQVTM and ANQGSEA. The CDR3 totals 12 residues. The ends were cut back, 7 bases at V and 5 bases at J, with 12 bases in the middle. CDR3 loop: CSATTPYQPQHF. In nucleotides, the CDR3 is TGCAGCGCCACCACACCCTATCAGCCCCAGCATTTT.

This clonotype occurred many times. V is TRBV7-9 and J is TRBJ1-2, with TRBD1 matching 11 bases. V shed 3 bases, J shed 7 bases, and the junction held 10 bases outside the gene matches. Per germline, CDR1 SEHNR and CDR2 FQNEAQ (reference sequence). The CDR3 sequence is 16 residues long. CDR3 protein: CASSFDGQGALSGYTF. In DNA, the CDR3 is TGTGCCAGCAGCTTTGATGGACAGGGGGCTCTGTCTGGCTACACCTTC.

The chain employs TRBV10-3 and TRBJ1-1; a weak D match, TRBD1 (5 bases). The germline CDR1 and CDR2 sequences are ENHRY and SYGVKD. Trimming pared 4 bases from V and 8 bases from J, leaving 17 bases between. CDR3 length: 14 residues. Written as DNA, the CDR3 is TGTGCCATCAGTGTAGAAGGGGTGGGTTACGAAGCTTTCTTT. Its translation is CAISVEGVGYEAFF.

This clonotype came up many times. The chain recombines TRBV7-9 with TRBJ2-7; 13 positions agree with TRBD2. The CDR3 is 17 residues long. The germline CDR1 and CDR2 sequences are SEHNR and FQNEAQ (reference sequence). The V gene end was trimmed by 5 bases and the J gene end by 4 bases; junction bases not matched to a gene: 11. Here the CDR3 DNA reads TGTGCCAGCAGCCTCCCAGAGGGACTAGCGGGACTATACGAGCAGTACTTC. Its protein is CASSLPEGLAGLYEQYF.

The chain is built from TRBV6-6 and TRBJ1-1, with 7 nucleotides matching TRBD1. CDR3 length equals 14 residues. The V gene's germline CDR1 is MNHNY and CDR2 SVGAGI (reference sequence). With 8 bases clipped from V and 5 bases from J, the junction kept 11 bases outside the gene matches. As DNA, the CDR3 is TGTGCCAGCCCTCAGGGGGGTTCGGGGACTGAAGCTTTCTTT. Its translation: CASPQGGSGTEAFF.

The J gene is TRBJ2-1, the V gene TRBV7-9; 7 nucleotides agree with TRBD2. CDR1 is SEHNR, CDR2 FQNEAQ, per germline (reference sequence). The CDR3 is 13 amino acids. V was pared by 1 base and J by 9 bases, with 3 bases of the junction left unmatched. The CDR3: CASSLGGRVEQFF. The CDR3 coding sequence is TGTGCCAGCAGCTTAGGAGGGAGGGTTGAGCAGTTCTTC.

With respect to this clonotype: A far larger clone is just one base off, so this is likely a read error. CDR3 DNA: TGTGCCAGCAGCTTAATGGTCGAGCAGTACTTC. As protein: CASSLMVEQYF. The genes are TRBV11-2 and TRBJ2-7; D ambiguous. V shed 2 bases and J shed 6 bases, with 5 bases lying between them. The CDR3 runs to 11 residues. Germline loops: CDR1 SGHAT, CDR2 FQNNGV.

This clonotype was detected many times. The CDR3 nucleotides read TGTGCCACCAGCATTGGAAGGGGAGATTCACCCCTCCACTTT. As protein: CATSIGRGDSPLHF. This chain connects TRBV15 to TRBJ1-6; TRBD1 might be the D (5 bases). The CDR3 contains 14 residues. Per germline, CDR1 LNHNV and CDR2 YYDKDF (reference sequence). V dropped 4 bases and J dropped 8 bases, with 12 bases sitting between them.

The chain is built from TRBV15 and TRBJ2-6, with D possibly being TRBD2 (6 bases). Germline CDR1 is LNHNV and CDR2 is YYDKDF (reference sequence). The CDR3 runs to 15 residues. The germline V and J ends were trimmed by 5 bases and 0 bases, with 8 bases remaining between them. The CDR3 region is CATSPGVSGANVLTF. CDR3 DNA: TGTGCCACCAGCCCGGGGGTCTCTGGGGCCAACGTCCTGACTTTC.

This clonotype was counted many times. This chain uses TRBV6-5 with TRBJ2-7; TRBD2 might be the D (6 bases). Trimming removed 8 bases at V and 2 bases at J, with 16 bases between. CDR3 size: 14 residues. Germline CDR1 MNHEY, CDR2 SVGAGI. The CDR3 here is CASEPASVTYEQYF. DNA of the CDR3: TGTGCCAGCGAGCCGGCTAGCGTTACCTACGAGCAGTACTTC.

The V call is TRBV20-1, the J call TRBJ2-7; D is unresolved. Germline V gene sequence: CDR1 DFQATT, CDR2 SNEGSKA (reference sequence). This CDR3 has 12 amino acids. V lost 0 bases and J 1 base, leaving 4 bases between the germline ends. For the CDR3, the DNA is TGCAGTGCTAGAGATGGGTCCTACGAGCAGTACTTC. Protein product: CSARDGSYEQYF.

This clonotype was picked up many times. This rearrangement joins TRBV24-1 to TRBJ1-4, with D unresolved. CDR1 and CDR2 (germline): KGHDR, SFDVKD. The CDR3 spans 12 residues. Between the trimmed V and J ends, which lost 4 bases and 6 bases, there was a span of 5 bases. The CDR3 DNA reads TGTGCCACCAGTGACCGAGATGAAAAACTGTTTTTT. It yields the protein CATSDRDEKLFF.

The chain links TRBV11-2 to TRBJ2-2, with 7 bases identical to TRBD2. CDR3 size: 14 residues. Germline loops: CDR1 SGHAT, CDR2 FQNNGV. V dropped 1 base and J dropped 7; count of bases not matched to a gene: 3. CDR3 sequence (DNA): TGTGCCAGCAGCTTAGGGCTAGCGGACGGGGAGCTGTTTTTT. Protein sequence: CASSLGLADGELFF.

The genes are TRBV29-1 and TRBJ2-7; possibly TRBD2 for D (5 bases). The CDR3 covers 14 residues. Trimming stripped 4 bases from V and 6 bases from J, with 19 bases between. Germline lookup yields CDR1 SQVTM and CDR2 ANQGSEA. CDR3 in amino acids: CSVGASSSGPEQYF. In nucleotides, the CDR3 is TGCAGCGTTGGGGCTAGCAGTTCCGGCCCCGAGCAGTACTTC.

The sample holds a few counts of this clonotype. One end of the junction does not line up with germline, which may come from a read error. This rearrangement joins TRBV7-3 to TRBJ2-5, with D unresolved. The CDR3 has 16 residues. Germline lookup yields CDR1 SGHTA and CDR2 FQGTGA. DNA for the CDR3: TGCGCCAGCAGCCGCGGCAAGAACACCCATCAAGAGACCCAGTACTTC. As protein: CASSRGKNTHQETQYF.

This clonotype was seen a handful of times. The chain employs TRBV12-3 or TRBV12-4 and TRBJ2-7, with 10 nucleotides matching TRBD2. This CDR3 is 14 amino acids long. V dropped 5 bases and J dropped 6; count of bases not matched to a gene: 7. CDR3 nucleotides: TGTGCCAGCAGTCAAGCGGGAGGGGGTTCCGAGCAGTACTTC. It codes for CASSQAGGGSEQYF.

In its sample, this clonotype was seen a few times. The chain employs TRBV5-6 and TRBJ2-7; TRBD2 aligns across 8 bases. The CDR3 length is 14 residues. V lost 4 bases, J lost 2 bases, and 5 bases stayed unmatched. Germline CDR1 is SGHDT and CDR2 is YYEEEE. The CDR3 sequence is CASSATSATYEQYF. The CDR3 DNA follows: TGTGCCAGCAGCGCGACTAGCGCGACCTACGAGCAGTACTTC.

CDR3 amino acids: CASSPVAGGDTEAFF. CDR3 bases: TGTGCCAGCAGCCCAGTCGCGGGGGGGGACACTGAAGCTTTCTTT. The chain is built from TRBV7-3 and TRBJ1-1, with TRBD1 as a possible D gene (5 bases). In germline, CDR1 is SGHTA, CDR2 FQGTGA. Trimming shortened V by 5 bases and J by 3 bases, and 16 bases separated the two germline ends. The CDR3 is made up of 15 amino acids.

This clonotype was counted many times. The CDR3 spells CSATDRRGEKLFF. In DNA form, the CDR3 reads TGCAGTGCCACCGACAGGAGGGGGGAAAAACTGTTTTTT. This chain joins TRBV20-1 and TRBJ1-4, with D possibly being TRBD1 (6 bases). The CDR3 sequence is 13 residues long. In germline, CDR1 is DFQATT, CDR2 SNEGSKA (reference sequence). V was cut by 6 bases and J by 8 bases, with 16 bases left in between.

This chain connects TRBV12-3 or TRBV12-4 to TRBJ1-2; 9 nucleotides agree with TRBD1. V trimming: 7 bases; J trimming: 6 bases; junction bases outside the gene matches: 6. The CDR3 consists of 13 residues. The CDR3 nucleotides read TGTGCCAGCACCCCCGGGACAGGGAATGGCTACACCTTC. This encodes CASTPGTGNGYTF.

The chain has TRBV11-3 and TRBJ1-6, with 9 nucleotides matching TRBD1. CDR1 is SGHNT, CDR2 YENEEA, per germline. This CDR3 comprises 17 residues. V shed 8 bases, J shed 0 bases, and the junction held 8 bases outside the gene matches. The CDR3 region is CASSRDRVHSYNSPLHF. In DNA form, the CDR3 reads TGTGCCAGCTCACGGGACAGGGTCCACTCCTATAATTCACCCCTCCACTTT.

This clonotype was seen many times. V and J are TRBV10-3 and TRBJ2-2; D unresolved. CDR3 size: 12 residues. Trimming removed 10 bases from V and 1 base from J, with 7 bases in between. The germline gives CDR1 ENHRY, CDR2 SYGVKD. The CDR3 DNA sequence: TGTGCCACCCAGGAGAACACCGGGGAGCTGTTTTTT. Translation: CATQENTGELFF.

V is TRBV30 and J is TRBJ1-1; D unclear. Germline V gene data show CDR1 as GTSNPN and CDR2 as SVGIG (reference sequence). CDR3 size: 15 residues. Trimming took off 3 bases at V and 5 bases at J, with 19 bases between the two ends. CDR3 region: CAWSDKSFDRTEAFF. The CDR3, as DNA: TGTGCCTGGAGCGACAAGAGTTTTGATAGGACTGAAGCTTTCTTT.

The chain has TRBV25-1 and TRBJ2-7; TRBD1 aligns across 7 bases. Germline V gene sequence: CDR1 MGHDK, CDR2 SYGVNS. V lost 8 bases, J lost 0 bases, and 10 bases stayed unmatched. There are 15 residues in the CDR3. CDR3: CASAQTGNPSYEQYF. In nucleotides, the CDR3 is TGTGCCAGCGCGCAGACAGGGAACCCCTCCTACGAGCAGTACTTC.

This clonotype was recorded at least ten times. The chain carries TRBV29-1 and TRBJ1-4; TRBD1 is a possible D gene (5 bases). The germline V and J ends were trimmed by 5 bases and 0 bases, with 13 bases remaining between them. There are 15 residues in the CDR3. CDR1 is SQVTM and CDR2 is ANQGSEA in the germline V gene. The chain's CDR3 is CSVIDGGTTNEKLFF. For the CDR3, the DNA is TGCAGCGTTATCGACGGGGGAACAACTAATGAAAAACTGTTTTTT. Together with reference TRBV29-1 and TRBJ1-4, the CDR3 gives the full variable domain: SAVISQKPSRDICQRGTSLTIQCQVDSQVTMMFWYRQQPGQSLTLIATANQGSEATYESGFVIDKFPISRPNLTFSTLTVSNMSPEDSSIYLCSVIDGGTTNEKLFFGSGTQLSVL.

As to this clonotype: The conserved phenylalanine or tryptophan is not found at the CDR3 terminus, so this likely reflects a read error. The DNA is left out, because the CDR3 cannot be placed on it with certainty; the CDR3 is given as TCRdb lists it. The rearrangement joins TRBV2 to TRBJ2-1; no check of the table's D call, TRBD2, against the DNA was made. The CDR3 extends over 8 residues, inclusive of both ends. Germline V gives CDR1 SNHLY, CDR2 FYNNEI. CDR3: CASSDRGG.

This clonotype was counted ten times or more. The chain recombines TRBV20-1 with TRBJ1-5; TRBD1 matches at 8 bases. The CDR3 spans 15 residues. V lost 1 base, J lost 5 bases, and 7 bases stayed unmatched. The germline CDR1 and CDR2 sequences are DFQATT and SNEGSKA (reference sequence). CDR3 sequence: CSARGPDRDYQPQHF. The CDR3 nucleotides are TGCAGTGCTAGAGGCCCGGACAGGGACTATCAGCCCCAGCATTTT.

This clonotype was picked up many times. V usage is TRBV6-5 and J usage is TRBJ1-5, with 7 bases identical to TRBD1. This CDR3 has 15 residues. Losses at the gene ends were 4 bases for V and 5 bases for J; bases not matched to a gene: 8. CDR1 and CDR2 (germline): MNHEY, SVGAGI. DNA for the CDR3: TGTGCCAGCAGTTCCGCGACAGGGCTTTATCAGCCCCAGCATTTT. It specifies CASSSATGLYQPQHF.

This chain uses TRBV30 with TRBJ2-5; possibly TRBD1 for D (6 bases). This CDR3 region has 11 residues. Trimming shortened V by 4 bases and J by 5 bases, and 8 bases separated the two germline ends. Germline lookup yields CDR1 GTSNPN and CDR2 SVGIG (reference sequence). CDR3 sequence: CAWIQGETQYF. Written as DNA, the CDR3 is TGTGCCTGGATACAGGGTGAGACCCAGTACTTC.